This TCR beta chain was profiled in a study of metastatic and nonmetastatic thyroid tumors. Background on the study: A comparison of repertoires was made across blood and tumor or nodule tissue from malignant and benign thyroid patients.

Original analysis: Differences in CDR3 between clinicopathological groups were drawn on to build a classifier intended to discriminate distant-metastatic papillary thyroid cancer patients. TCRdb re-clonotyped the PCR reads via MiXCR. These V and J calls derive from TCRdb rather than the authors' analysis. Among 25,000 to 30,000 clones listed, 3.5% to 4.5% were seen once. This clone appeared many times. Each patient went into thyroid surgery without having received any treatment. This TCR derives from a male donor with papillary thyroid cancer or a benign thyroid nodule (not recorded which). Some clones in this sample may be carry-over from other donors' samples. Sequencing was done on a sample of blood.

In DNA, the CDR3 is TGTGCCAGCAGATTAGGAAGACAGTTGAACACTGAAGCTTTCTTT. This gives the protein CASRLGRQLNTEAFF. This chain links TRBV6-2 or TRBV6-3 with TRBJ1-1; TRBD1 is a possible D gene (5 bases). Per the germline V gene, CDR1 is MNHEY and CDR2 is SVGEGT. The CDR3 sequence is 15 residues long. Trimming pared 6 bases from V and 0 bases from J, leaving 14 bases between.